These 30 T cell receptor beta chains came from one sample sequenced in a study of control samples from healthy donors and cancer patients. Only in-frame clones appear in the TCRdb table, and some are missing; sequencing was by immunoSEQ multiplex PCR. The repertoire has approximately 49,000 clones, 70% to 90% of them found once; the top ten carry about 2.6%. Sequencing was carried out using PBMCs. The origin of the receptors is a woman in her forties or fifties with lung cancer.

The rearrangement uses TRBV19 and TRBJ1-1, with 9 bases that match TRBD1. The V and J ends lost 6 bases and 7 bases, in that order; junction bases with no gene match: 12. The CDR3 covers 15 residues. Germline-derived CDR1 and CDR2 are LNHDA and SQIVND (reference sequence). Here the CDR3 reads CASRRTGAGSVEAFF. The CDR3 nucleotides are TGTGCCAGTAGGAGGACAGGGGCGGGGTCCGTTGAAGCTTTCTTT. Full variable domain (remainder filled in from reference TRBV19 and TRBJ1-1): DGGITQSPKYLFRKEGQNVTLSCEQNLNHDAMYWYRQDPGQGLRLIYYSQIVNDFQKGDIAEGYSVSREKKESFPLTVTSAQKNPTAFYLCASRRTGAGSVEAFFGQGTRLTVV.

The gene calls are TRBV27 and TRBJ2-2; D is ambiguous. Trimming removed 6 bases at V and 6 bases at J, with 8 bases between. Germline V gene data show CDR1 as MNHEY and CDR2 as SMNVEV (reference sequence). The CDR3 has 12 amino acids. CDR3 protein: CASRMSAGELFF. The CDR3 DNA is TGTGCCAGCAGGATGAGCGCCGGGGAGCTGTTTTTT.

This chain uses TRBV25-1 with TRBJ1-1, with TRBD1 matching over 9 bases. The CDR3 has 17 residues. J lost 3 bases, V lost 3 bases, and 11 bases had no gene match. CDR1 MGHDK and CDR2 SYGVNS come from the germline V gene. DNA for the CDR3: TGTGCCAGCAGTGACCGTGGCGGGACAGGGTGGGACACTGAAGCTTTCTTT. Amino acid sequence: CASSDRGGTGWDTEAFF.

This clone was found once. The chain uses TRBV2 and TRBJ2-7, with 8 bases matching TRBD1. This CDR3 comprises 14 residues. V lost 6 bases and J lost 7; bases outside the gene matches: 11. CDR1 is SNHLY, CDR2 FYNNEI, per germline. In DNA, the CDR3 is TGTGCCAGCAGGCAGGGGGCCCAAAGGGGGGAGCAGTACTTC. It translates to CASRQGAQRGEQYF.

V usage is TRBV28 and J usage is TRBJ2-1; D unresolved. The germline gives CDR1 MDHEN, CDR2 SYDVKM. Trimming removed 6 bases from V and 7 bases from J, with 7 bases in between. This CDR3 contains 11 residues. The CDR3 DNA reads TGTGCCAGCAGCGAGATAAATGAGCAGTTCTTC. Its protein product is CASSEINEQFF.

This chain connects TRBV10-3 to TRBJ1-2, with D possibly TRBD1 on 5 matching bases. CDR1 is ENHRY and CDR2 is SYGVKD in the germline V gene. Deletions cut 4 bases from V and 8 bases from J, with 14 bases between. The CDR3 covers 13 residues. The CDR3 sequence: CAISGTDREGYTF. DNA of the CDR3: TGTGCCATCAGTGGGACCGACAGAGAAGGCTACACCTTC.

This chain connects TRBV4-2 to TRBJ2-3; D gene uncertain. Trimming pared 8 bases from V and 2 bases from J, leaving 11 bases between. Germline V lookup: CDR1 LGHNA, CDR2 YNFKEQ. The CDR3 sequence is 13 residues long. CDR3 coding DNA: TGTGCCAGCCGGACGGGCCCCACAGATACGCAGTATTTT. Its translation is CASRTGPTDTQYF.

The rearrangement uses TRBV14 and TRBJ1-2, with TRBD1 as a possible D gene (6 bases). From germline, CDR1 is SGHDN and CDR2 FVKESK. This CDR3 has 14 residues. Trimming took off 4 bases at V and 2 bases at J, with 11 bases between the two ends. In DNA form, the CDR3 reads TGTGCCAGCAGCCCTCTCGGACAGAACTATGGCTACACCTTC. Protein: CASSPLGQNYGYTF.

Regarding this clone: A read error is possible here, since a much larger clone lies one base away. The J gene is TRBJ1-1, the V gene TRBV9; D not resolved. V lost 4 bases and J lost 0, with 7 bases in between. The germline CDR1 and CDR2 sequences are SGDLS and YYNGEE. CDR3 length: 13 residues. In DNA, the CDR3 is TGTGCCAGCAGCTTTACGGTGAACACTGAAGCTTTCTTT. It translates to CASSFTVNTEAFF.

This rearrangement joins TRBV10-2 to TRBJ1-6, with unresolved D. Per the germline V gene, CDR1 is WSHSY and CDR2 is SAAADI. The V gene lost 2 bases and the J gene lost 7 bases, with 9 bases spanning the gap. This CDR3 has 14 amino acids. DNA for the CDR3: TGCGCCAGCAGTGAGATGAAGGGAAATTCACCCCTCCACTTT. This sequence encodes CASSEMKGNSPLHF.

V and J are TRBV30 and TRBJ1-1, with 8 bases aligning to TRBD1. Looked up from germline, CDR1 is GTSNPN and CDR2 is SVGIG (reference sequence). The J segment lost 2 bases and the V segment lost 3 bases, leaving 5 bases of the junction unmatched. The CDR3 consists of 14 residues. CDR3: CAWSRDRRNTEAFF. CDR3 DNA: TGTGCCTGGAGCCGGGACAGGAGAAACACTGAAGCTTTCTTT.

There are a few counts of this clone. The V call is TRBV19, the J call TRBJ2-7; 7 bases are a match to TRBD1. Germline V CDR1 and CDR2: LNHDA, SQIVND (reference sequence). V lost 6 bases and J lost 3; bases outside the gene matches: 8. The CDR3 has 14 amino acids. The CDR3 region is CASRAGGTNYEQYF. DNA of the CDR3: TGTGCCAGTAGGGCAGGGGGTACGAACTACGAGCAGTACTTC.

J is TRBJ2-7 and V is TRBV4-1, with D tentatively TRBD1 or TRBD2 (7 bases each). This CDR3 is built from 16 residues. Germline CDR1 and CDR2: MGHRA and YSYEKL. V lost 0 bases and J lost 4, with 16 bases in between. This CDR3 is CASSQDLAGGGYEQYF. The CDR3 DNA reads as TGCGCCAGCAGCCAAGATTTGGCAGGGGGAGGGTACGAGCAGTACTTC.

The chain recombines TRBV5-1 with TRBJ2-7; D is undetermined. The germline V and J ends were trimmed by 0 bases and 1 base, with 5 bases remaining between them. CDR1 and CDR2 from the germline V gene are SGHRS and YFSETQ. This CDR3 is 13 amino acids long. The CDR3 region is CASSLVRSYEQYF. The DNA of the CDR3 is TGCGCCAGCAGCTTGGTACGGTCCTACGAGCAGTACTTC.

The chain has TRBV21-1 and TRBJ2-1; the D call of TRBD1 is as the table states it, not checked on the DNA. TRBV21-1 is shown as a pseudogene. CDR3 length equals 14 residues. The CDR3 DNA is TGTGCCAGCAGCATGGGACAGGGTAACAATGAGCAGTTCTTC. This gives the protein CASSMGQGNNEQFF.

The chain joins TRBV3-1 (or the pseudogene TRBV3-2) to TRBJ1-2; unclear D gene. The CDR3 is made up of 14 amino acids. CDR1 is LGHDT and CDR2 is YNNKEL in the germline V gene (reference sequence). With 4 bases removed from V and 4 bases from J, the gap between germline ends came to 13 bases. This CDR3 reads CASSLEGQPYGYTF. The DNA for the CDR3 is TGTGCCAGCAGCCTCGAAGGGCAGCCCTATGGCTACACCTTC.

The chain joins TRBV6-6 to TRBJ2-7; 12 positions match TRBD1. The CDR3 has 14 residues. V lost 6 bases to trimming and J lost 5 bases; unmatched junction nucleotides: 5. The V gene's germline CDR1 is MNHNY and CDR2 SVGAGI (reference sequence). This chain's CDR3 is CASRPGTGGHEQYF. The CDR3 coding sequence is TGTGCCAGCAGACCCGGGACAGGGGGCCACGAGCAGTACTTC.

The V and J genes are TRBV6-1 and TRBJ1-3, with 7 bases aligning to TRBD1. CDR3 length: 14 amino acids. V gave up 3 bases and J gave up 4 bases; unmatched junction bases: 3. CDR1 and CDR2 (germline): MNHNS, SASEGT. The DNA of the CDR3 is TGTGCCAGCAGTGATTTAGGGGGCGGAAACACCATATATTTT. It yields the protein CASSDLGGGNTIYF.

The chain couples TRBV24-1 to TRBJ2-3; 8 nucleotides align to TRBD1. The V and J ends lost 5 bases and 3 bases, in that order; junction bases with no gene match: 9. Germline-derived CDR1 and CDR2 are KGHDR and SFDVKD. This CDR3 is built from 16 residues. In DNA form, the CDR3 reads TGTGCCACCAGTGCCCTGGGACAGGCTCGGACAGATACGCAGTATTTT. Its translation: CATSALGQARTDTQYF.

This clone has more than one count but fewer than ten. The CDR3 region has the DNA TGTGCCAGCAGCCGTCTCATAGCGGGGAACTCCTACAATGAGCAGTTCTTC. Its translation: CASSRLIAGNSYNEQFF. This rearrangement joins TRBV7-9 to TRBJ2-1; TRBD2 aligns across 8 bases. This CDR3 is 17 amino acids long. Unmatched junction bases numbered 9, after V lost 5 bases and J lost 0 bases. In germline, CDR1 is SEHNR, CDR2 FQNEAQ (reference sequence).

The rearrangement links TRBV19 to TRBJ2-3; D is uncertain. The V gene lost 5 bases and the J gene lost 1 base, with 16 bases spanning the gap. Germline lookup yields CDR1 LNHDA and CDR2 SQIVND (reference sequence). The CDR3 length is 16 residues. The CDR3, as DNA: TGTGCCAGTAGTCTGGGTCTCACCTTCGGCACAGATACGCAGTATTTT. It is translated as CASSLGLTFGTDTQYF.

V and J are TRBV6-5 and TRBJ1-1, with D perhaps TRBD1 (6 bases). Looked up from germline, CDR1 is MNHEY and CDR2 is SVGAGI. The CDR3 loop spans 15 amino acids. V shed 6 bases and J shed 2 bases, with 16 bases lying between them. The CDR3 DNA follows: TGTGCCAGCAGATCAGGACAGAGACTAAACACTGAAGCTTTCTTT. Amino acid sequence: CASRSGQRLNTEAFF.

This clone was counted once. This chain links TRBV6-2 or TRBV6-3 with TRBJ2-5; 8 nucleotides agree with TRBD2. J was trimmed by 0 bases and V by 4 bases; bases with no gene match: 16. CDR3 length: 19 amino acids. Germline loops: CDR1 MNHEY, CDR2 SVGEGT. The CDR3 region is CASSSPRWGSGAYQETQYF. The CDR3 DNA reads TGTGCCAGCAGTTCCCCCCGGTGGGGTAGCGGGGCGTACCAAGAGACCCAGTACTTC.

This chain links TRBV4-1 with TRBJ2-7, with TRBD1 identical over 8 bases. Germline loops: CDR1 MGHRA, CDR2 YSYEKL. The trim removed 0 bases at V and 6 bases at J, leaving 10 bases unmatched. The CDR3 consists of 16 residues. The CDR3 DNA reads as TGCGCCAGCAGCCAAGATAGGGGGACAGGACTGGGCGAGCAGTACTTC. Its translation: CASSQDRGTGLGEQYF.

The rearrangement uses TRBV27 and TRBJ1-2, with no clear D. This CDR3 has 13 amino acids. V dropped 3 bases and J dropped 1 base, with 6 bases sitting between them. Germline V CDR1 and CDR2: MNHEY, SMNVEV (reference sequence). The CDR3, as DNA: TGTGCCAGCAGTTTCAGTCTTAACTATGGCTACACCTTC. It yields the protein CASSFSLNYGYTF.

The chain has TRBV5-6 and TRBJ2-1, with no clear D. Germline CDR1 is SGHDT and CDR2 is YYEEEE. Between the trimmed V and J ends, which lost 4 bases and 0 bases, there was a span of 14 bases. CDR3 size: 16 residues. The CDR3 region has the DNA TGTGCCAGCAGCCCCGAAACAGAGAGCTCCTACAATGAGCAGTTCTTC. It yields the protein CASSPETESSYNEQFF.

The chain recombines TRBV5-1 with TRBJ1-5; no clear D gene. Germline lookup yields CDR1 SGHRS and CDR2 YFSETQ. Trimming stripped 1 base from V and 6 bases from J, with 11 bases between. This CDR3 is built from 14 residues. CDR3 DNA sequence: TGCGCCAGCAGCTTGTCTGGGGATGGTCAGCCCCAGCATTTT. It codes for CASSLSGDGQPQHF.

The CDR3 spells CASNPGGAEAFF. The DNA of the CDR3 is TGTGCCAGCAATCCGGGGGGGGCTGAAGCTTTCTTT. The chain has TRBV12-3 or TRBV12-4 and TRBJ1-1; D perhaps matches TRBD1 (5 bases). Deletions cut 7 bases from V and 6 bases from J, with 12 bases between. The CDR3 is 12 amino acids.

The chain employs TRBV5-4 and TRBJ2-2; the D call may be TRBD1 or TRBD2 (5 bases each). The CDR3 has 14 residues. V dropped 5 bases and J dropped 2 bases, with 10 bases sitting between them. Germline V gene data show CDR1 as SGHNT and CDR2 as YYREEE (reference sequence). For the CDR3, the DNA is TGTGCCAGCAGGGGACCGACCAACACCGGGGAGCTGTTTTTT. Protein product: CASRGPTNTGELFF. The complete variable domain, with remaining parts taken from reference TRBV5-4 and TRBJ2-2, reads ETGVTQSPTHLIKTRGQQVTLRCSSQSGHNTVSWYQQALGQGPQFIFQYYREEENGRGNFPPRFSGLQFPNYSSELNVNALELDDSALYLCASRGPTNTGELFFGEGSRLTVL.

The CDR3 loop is CASSLAIIGGINGYTF. The CDR3 DNA is TGTGCCAGCAGCTTAGCCATTATAGGGGGGATTAATGGCTACACCTTC. This rearrangement joins TRBV7-2 to TRBJ1-2, with D possibly TRBD1 on 6 matching bases. Looked up from germline, CDR1 is SGHTA and CDR2 is FQGNSA. The CDR3 totals 16 residues. Trimming removed 0 bases from V and 6 bases from J, with 17 bases in between.